The next 14 T cell receptor beta chains were all read from a single sample in a study of radiotherapy plus CTLA-4 blockade in lung cancer. Produced via immunoSEQ multiplex PCR; TCRdb's table is partial and in-frame only. In the table there are 55,000 to 80,000 clones, around 77% of which are singletons. Here the sequenced sample was peripheral blood, taken from a patient treated with radiotherapy plus ipilimumab. The receptors stem from a human donor with non-small cell lung cancer who had a complete response to radiotherapy plus ipilimumab.

This clone showed up just a few times. The V call is TRBV7-8, the J call TRBJ2-5; D may be TRBD1 or TRBD2 (5 bases each). The CDR3 spans 15 residues. Looked up from germline, CDR1 is SGHVS and CDR2 is FQNEAQ. Trimming removed 3 bases at V and 1 base at J, with 12 bases between. CDR3 in DNA: TGTGCCAGCAGCTTTCCTAGGGACCGCCAAGAGACCCAGTACTTC. This encodes CASSFPRDRQETQYF.

This clone was seen just once. V usage is TRBV9 and J usage is TRBJ2-2, with TRBD2 identical over 7 bases. J lost 0 bases, V lost 4 bases, and 6 bases had no gene match. The length of the CDR3 is 16 residues. Germline V lookup: CDR1 SGDLS, CDR2 YYNGEE. The CDR3 bases are TGTGCCAGCAGCTTGGGAGGGTTTCCGAACACCGGGGAGCTGTTTTTT. It yields the protein CASSLGGFPNTGELFF.

The chain is built from TRBV5-4 and TRBJ2-3; 12 bases match TRBD2. Germline loops: CDR1 SGHNT, CDR2 YYREEE (reference sequence). This CDR3 is 17 amino acids long. V was clipped by 3 bases and J by 4 bases; unmatched bases: 9. The CDR3 spells CASSSGPTSGGADTQYF. CDR3 sequence (DNA): TGTGCCAGCAGCTCGGGCCCGACTAGCGGGGGAGCAGATACGCAGTATTTT.

This clone was counted between two and nine times. The rearrangement links TRBV7-2 to TRBJ2-7; D possibly corresponds to TRBD1 (5 bases). Trimming stripped 4 bases from V and 3 bases from J, with 13 bases between. The CDR3 is 14 residues long. Germline CDR1 and CDR2: SGHTA and FQGNSA. The CDR3, as DNA: TGTGCCAGCAGCTCCCAGTCCCAGGGCTACGAGCAGTACTTC. This codes for CASSSQSQGYEQYF.

The rearrangement uses TRBV30 and TRBJ1-4, with D possibly TRBD1 on 5 matching bases. CDR3 length: 13 residues. Trimming cost V 0 bases and J 3 bases, with 5 bases left between them. Germline CDR1 is GTSNPN and CDR2 is SVGIG (reference sequence). The CDR3 sequence is CAWSVQANEKLFF. Written as DNA, the CDR3 is TGTGCCTGGAGTGTACAGGCTAATGAAAAACTGTTTTTT.

This clone turned up a few times. The genes are TRBV30 and TRBJ1-1, with D possibly being TRBD1 (5 bases). Germline V gives CDR1 GTSNPN, CDR2 SVGIG (reference sequence). The CDR3 sequence is 16 residues long. V lost 0 bases and J lost 0, with 14 bases in between. This chain's CDR3 is CAWSVRFRTLNTEAFF. The DNA of the CDR3 is TGTGCCTGGAGTGTACGTTTCCGGACACTGAACACTGAAGCTTTCTTT.

This clone was found a few times. V gene TRBV2 combines with J gene TRBJ1-3, with D unclear. The germline gives CDR1 SNHLY, CDR2 FYNNEI. V lost 2 bases, J lost 0 bases, and 8 bases lay in between. This CDR3 is 15 amino acids long. CDR3 nucleotide sequence: TGTGCCAGCAGTGAACAGCCGACCTCTGGAAACACCATATATTTT. Its translation is CASSEQPTSGNTIYF. Variable domain in full (rest from reference TRBV2 and TRBJ1-3): EPEVTQTPSHQVTQMGQEVILRCVPISNHLYFYWYRQILGQKVEFLVSFYNNEISEKSEIFDDQFSVERPDGSNFTLKIRSTKLEDSAMYFCASSEQPTSGNTIYFGEGSWLTVV.

The J gene is TRBJ2-5, the V gene TRBV7-2; no reliable D call. CDR1 is SGHTA and CDR2 is FQGNSA in the germline V gene. The CDR3 covers 10 residues. Trimming took 8 bases from V and 5 from J, leaving 6 bases between them. Here the CDR3 DNA reads TGTGCCAGCGGATATGAGACCCAGTACTTC. Translating gives CASGYETQYF.

The V and J genes are TRBV2 and TRBJ2-5; D ambiguous. Germline V gene data show CDR1 as SNHLY and CDR2 as FYNNEI. The CDR3 has 14 residues. With 7 bases removed from V and 4 bases from J, the gap between germline ends came to 16 bases. DNA of the CDR3: TGTGCCAGCAATTCAGTGGATTTGGGAGAGACCCAGTACTTC. Its protein product is CASNSVDLGETQYF.

CDR3 region: CASSLEAKTGELFF. The CDR3 DNA follows: TGTGCCAGCAGCTTAGAGGCTAAAACCGGGGAGCTGTTTTTT. V usage is TRBV7-9 and J usage is TRBJ2-2; unclear D gene. Germline V gene lookup returns CDR1 SEHNR and CDR2 FQNEAQ (reference sequence). Trimming shortened V by 1 base and J by 5 bases, and 8 bases separated the two germline ends. The CDR3 runs 14 residues.

The J gene is TRBJ1-1, the V gene TRBV27; no definite D call. Trimming removed 2 bases from V and 5 bases from J, with 15 bases in between. Germline-derived CDR1 and CDR2 are MNHEY and SMNVEV (reference sequence). This CDR3 has 15 amino acids. The CDR3 is CASSLGTGVRTEAFF. The CDR3 nucleotides are TGTGCCAGCAGTTTAGGTACCGGGGTTCGGACTGAAGCTTTCTTT.

This chain connects TRBV4-3 to TRBJ2-3; 7 bases agree with TRBD2. This CDR3 has 15 amino acids. The V gene's germline CDR1 is LGHNA and CDR2 YSLEER. V trimming: 6 bases; J trimming: 0 bases; junction bases outside the gene matches: 6. The CDR3: CASRVGLLSTDTQYF. CDR3 nucleotides: TGCGCCAGCAGGGTGGGACTACTAAGCACAGATACGCAGTATTTT.

The chain uses TRBV27 and TRBJ1-1, with 7 bases matching TRBD1. The CDR3 spans 13 residues. The V gene's germline CDR1 is MNHEY and CDR2 SMNVEV (reference sequence). Unmatched junction bases numbered 10, after V lost 10 bases and J lost 5 bases. The CDR3 sequence: CAILNRGGTEAFF. CDR3 in DNA: TGTGCCATATTAAACAGGGGAGGAACTGAAGCTTTCTTT.

This clone was detected only a few times. The chain couples TRBV30 to TRBJ2-3, with D possibly matching TRBD2 (6 bases). Germline V CDR1 and CDR2: GTSNPN, SVGIG (reference sequence). The CDR3 sequence is 13 residues long. Deletions cut 6 bases from V and 1 base from J, with 11 bases between. The CDR3 sequence: CACSSERTDTQYF. CDR3 nucleotide sequence: TGTGCCTGTTCTAGCGAACGCACAGATACGCAGTATTTT. The variable domain in full, with the rest retrieved from reference TRBV30 and TRBJ2-3, is SQTIHQWPATLVQPVGSPLSLECTVEGTSNPNLYWYRQAAGRGLQLLFYSVGIGQISSEVPQNLSASRPQDRQFILSSKKLLLSDSGFYLCACSSERTDTQYFGPGTRLTVL.